This TCR beta chain emerged from a study of beta chain features in type 1 diabetes. Study conclusions and caveats: Fewer insertions but more deletions were seen at VDJ junctions in type 1 diabetes patients. When Type 1 diabetes patients were examined, their TCRB CDR3s proved moderately but significantly shorter in all four CD4+ subsets.

Investigators reverse transcribed all isolated RNA, so they sequenced expressed TCRB transcripts. Here immunoSEQ multiplex PCR was the method, and the copy in TCRdb shows in-frame clones only, minus some. The sample has hundreds of thousands of clones, roughly 13% seen once. This CDR3 is built from 16 residues. V lost 1 base to trimming and J lost 5 bases, with 17 bases between them. Germline loops: CDR1 MGHRA, CDR2 YSYEKL. Turning to this clone: What it recognizes is unknown.

Populations isolated by sorting all had purity greater than 98%. Input material: naive CD4+ T cells from blood. This TCR came from a young man with type 1 diabetes. The genes are TRBV4-1 and TRBJ1-2; D is perhaps TRBD1 (5 bases). The CDR3 protein is CASSQGPAGIRYGYTF. The CDR3 DNA is TGCGCCAGCAGCCAAGGTCCGGCAGGGATCCGATATGGCTACACCTTC.